This TCR beta chain was captured in a study of CDR3 diversity in severe acne. Trimming took off 3 bases at V and 7 bases at J, with 12 bases between the two ends. The germline V gene has CDR1 MNHNS and CDR2 SASEGT. The CDR3 consists of 13 residues. This clonotype was recorded at least ten times. TCRdb used MiXCR to reprocess the PCR reads, holding one entry per CDR3 protein. The sample shows about 93,000 distinct CDR3 sequences, roughly half of them seen only once. The J gene is TRBJ1-1, the V gene TRBV6-1; D may be TRBD1 (6 bases). This sequence was found in a male donor in good health, serving as a control. The sample comprised blood. In DNA form, the CDR3 reads TGTGCCAGCAGTGATACAGGGTACGGTGAAGCTTTCTTT. Its protein product is CASSDTGYGEAFF.